The 11 T cell receptor beta chains reported below all come from one sample, sequenced in a study of T-cell memory formation after mild COVID-19. TCRdb independently ran MiXCR on the 5' RACE reads; one entry per CDR3 protein. Of 300,000 to 400,000 distinct CDR3 sequences listed, about 15% are singletons. What was sequenced was PBMCs or a T cell subset sorted from them (not recorded which). The receptors come from a man between 18 and 29 years old who had mild COVID-19 (a few samples of this study predate the infection). Cell type and time point are not known.

This chain uses TRBV21-1 with TRBJ2-7. TRBV21-1 is annotated as a pseudogene. The CDR3 length is 13 residues. Here the CDR3 reads CASSKEGSYEQYF. CDR3 DNA: TGTGCCAGCAGCAAAGAGGGATCCTACGAGCAGTACTTC.

The CDR3 DNA sequence: TGTGCCAGCAGCTTACTTGGGGCCAATGAGCAGTTCTTC. It yields the protein CASSLLGANEQFF. V is TRBV7-6 and J is TRBJ2-1; D is possibly TRBD1 (5 bases). The CDR3 is 13 residues long. Germline CDR1 is SGHVS and CDR2 is FNYEAQ. Trimming stripped 2 bases from V and 6 bases from J, with 8 bases between.

The rearrangement uses TRBV4-1 and TRBJ2-7; weak D call: TRBD1 (6 bases). This CDR3 has 14 residues. Germline V gene data show CDR1 as MGHRA and CDR2 as YSYEKL. Trimming took off 8 bases at V and 2 bases at J, with 16 bases between the two ends. The CDR3 coding sequence is TGCGCCAGCGGAATACAGGGAACGGCCTACGAGCAGTACTTC. Amino acids: CASGIQGTAYEQYF.

The J gene is TRBJ1-6, the V gene TRBV20-1, with no clear D. V gave up 3 bases and J gave up 8 bases, with 11 bases separating them. This CDR3 is 13 amino acids long. The germline gives CDR1 DFQATT, CDR2 SNEGSKA (reference sequence). CDR3 nucleotides: TGCAGTGCTAGTCCGGGAAATGATTCACCCCTCCACTTT. Its protein is CSASPGNDSPLHF.

J is TRBJ2-5 and V is TRBV7-2; weak D call: TRBD1 (5 bases). Germline values: CDR1 SGHTA, CDR2 FQGNSA. V was shortened by 4 bases and J by 5 bases, with 11 bases between the two germline ends. This CDR3 contains 13 residues. CDR3 sequence reads: CASSSGPRETQYF. The CDR3 coding sequence is TGTGCCAGCAGCTCAGGGCCCCGGGAGACCCAGTACTTC. The full variable domain, rest sourced from reference TRBV7-2 and TRBJ2-5, is GAGVSQSPSNKVTEKGKDVELRCDPISGHTALYWYRQSLGQGLEFLIYFQGNSAPDKSGLPSDRFSAERTGGSVSTLTIQRTQQEDSAVYLCASSSGPRETQYFGPGTRLLVL.

The CDR3 sequence: CASSWYNEKLFF. The CDR3 bases are TGTGCCAGTAGTTGGTATAATGAAAAACTGTTTTTT. This sequence joins TRBV19 and TRBJ1-4; D gene unclear. Germline CDR1 LNHDA, CDR2 SQIVND (reference sequence). V was trimmed by 5 bases and J by 4 bases, leaving 5 bases between them. The CDR3 contains 12 residues.

The chain employs TRBV4-1 and TRBJ1-5; the D gene is possibly TRBD1 (5 bases). Germline assignment: CDR1 MGHRA and CDR2 YSYEKL. V was cut by 4 bases and J by 0 bases, with 16 bases left in between. This CDR3 spans 17 amino acids. CDR3 amino acids: CASSPGLQGLSNQPQHF. In DNA, the CDR3 is TGCGCCAGCAGCCCCGGGCTCCAGGGACTTAGCAATCAGCCCCAGCATTTT.

The chain links TRBV5-5 to TRBJ2-4; no definite D call. This CDR3 is 14 amino acids long. V was clipped by 1 base and J by 0 bases, with 5 bases between them. CDR1 is SGHKS and CDR2 is YYEKEE in the germline V gene (reference sequence). The CDR3: CASSLWGAKNIQYF. DNA of the CDR3: TGTGCCAGCAGCTTGTGGGGAGCCAAAAACATTCAGTACTTC.

This sequence joins TRBV28 and TRBJ2-3, with TRBD1 as a possible D gene (6 bases). Germline V gene data show CDR1 as MDHEN and CDR2 as SYDVKM. The CDR3 runs 18 residues. V was cut by 5 bases and J by 4 bases, with 25 bases left in between. CDR3 sequence (DNA): TGTGCCAGCAGTCCCTACCCCGTTTTCTCAGGGGTCGCAGATACGCAGTATTTT. Protein sequence: CASSPYPVFSGVADTQYF.

The sample holds many counts of this clonotype. This chain links TRBV7-6 with TRBJ2-7; 9 bases are a match to TRBD2. The germline V gene encodes CDR1 SGHVS and CDR2 FNYEAQ. The CDR3 sequence is 14 residues long. V lost 5 bases to trimming and J lost 7 bases; unmatched junction nucleotides: 9. CDR3 DNA: TGTGCCAGCAGCCCCCAAGGGCTAGCGGGGGAGCAGTACTTC. Protein sequence: CASSPQGLAGEQYF.

This clonotype has ten or more counts. The CDR3 nucleotides read TGCAGTGCTAGAGATGACAGGGAGGCTTCACCCCTCCACTTT. It codes for CSARDDREASPLHF. The rearrangement links TRBV20-1 to TRBJ1-6, with 7 bases lining up with TRBD1. The CDR3 contains 14 residues. V lost 0 bases and J lost 9; bases outside the gene matches: 5. CDR1 is DFQATT and CDR2 is SNEGSKA in the germline V gene (reference sequence).